This section outlines one T cell receptor beta chain sequence together with its context. Trimming shortened V by 1 base and J by 3 bases, and 12 bases separated the two germline ends. The germline gives CDR1 MGHRA, CDR2 YSYEKL. This CDR3 is 15 amino acids long. Original methodology: Reference gene primer amplification in the assay estimated nucleated cell counts. Sequencing used immunoSEQ multiplex PCR; TCRdb keeps in-frame clones, though not all of them. V and J calls and clone size are copied from that table; D and trimming were computed from the DNA. The table records about 130,000 clones, around 81% of them present only once. The entry originates in a study of blood T cell repertoires in COVID-19. About the research overall: The study drew acute and convalescent COVID-19 samples from the United States, Italy and Spain. PBMCs, B-cell-depleted T cells, or T cells were the source of the cDNA or gDNA that made up the material.

The receptor's source is a woman in her forties or fifties with acute or convalescent COVID-19. V and J are TRBV4-1 and TRBJ1-2; D remains unclear. Sequences were obtained from peripheral blood. Here the CDR3 DNA reads TGCGCCAGCAGCCAAGTGTCGCGGGCAGACTATGGCTACACCTTC. Amino acids: CASSQVSRADYGYTF.